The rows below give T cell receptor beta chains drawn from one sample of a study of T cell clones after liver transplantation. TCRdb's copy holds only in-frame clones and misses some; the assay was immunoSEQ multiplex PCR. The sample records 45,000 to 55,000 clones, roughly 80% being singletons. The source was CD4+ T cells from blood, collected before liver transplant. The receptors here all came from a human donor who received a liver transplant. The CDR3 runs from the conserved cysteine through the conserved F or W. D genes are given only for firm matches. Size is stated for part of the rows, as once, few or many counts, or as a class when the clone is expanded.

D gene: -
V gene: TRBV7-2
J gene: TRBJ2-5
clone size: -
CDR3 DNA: TGTGCCAGCAGCTTATCAAGAGAGACCCAGTACTTC
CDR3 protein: CASSLSRETQYF

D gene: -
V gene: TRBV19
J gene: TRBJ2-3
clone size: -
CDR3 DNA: TGTGCCAGTAGTACCAAGGACCGAACAGATACGCAGTATTTT
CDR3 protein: CASSTKDRTDTQYF

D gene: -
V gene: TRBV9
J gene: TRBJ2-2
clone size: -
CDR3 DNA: TGTGCCAGCATGGGGGTCTCCGGGGAGCTGTTTTTT
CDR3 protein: CASMGVSGELFF

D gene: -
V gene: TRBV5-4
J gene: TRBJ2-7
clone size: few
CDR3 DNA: TGTGCCAGCAGCTTGGATATACCAGGGACCGAGCAGTACTTC
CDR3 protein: CASSLDIPGTEQYF

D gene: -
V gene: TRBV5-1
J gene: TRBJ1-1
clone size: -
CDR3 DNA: TGCGCCAGCAGCTTGGGGCCTTCGAACACTGAAGCTTTCTTT
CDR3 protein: CASSLGPSNTEAFF

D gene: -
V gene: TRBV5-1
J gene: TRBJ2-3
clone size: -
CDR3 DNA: TGCGCCAGCAGCTTGGACGGCCGGCGCACAGATACGCAGTATTTT
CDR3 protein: CASSLDGRRTDTQYF

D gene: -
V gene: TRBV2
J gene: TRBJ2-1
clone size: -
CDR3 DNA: TGTGCCAGCACCCAGTACAATGAGCAGTTCTTC
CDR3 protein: CASTQYNEQFF

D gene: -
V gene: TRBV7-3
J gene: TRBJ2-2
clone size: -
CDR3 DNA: TGTGCCAGCAGCCCCAGCTCGGGGGACACCGGGGAGCTGTTTTTT
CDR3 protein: CASSPSSGDTGELFF

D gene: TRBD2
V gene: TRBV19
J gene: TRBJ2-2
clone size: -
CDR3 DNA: TGTGCCAGTAGTCGGACTAGCGGGAACACCGGGGAGCTGTTTTTT
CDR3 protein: CASSRTSGNTGELFF

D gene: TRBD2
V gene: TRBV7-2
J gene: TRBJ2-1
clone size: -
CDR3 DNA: TGTGCCAGCAGCGGGACTAGCCCCTCCTCCTACAATGAGCAGTTCTTC
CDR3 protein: CASSGTSPSSYNEQFF

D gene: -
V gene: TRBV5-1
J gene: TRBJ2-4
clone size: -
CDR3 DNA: TGCGCCAGCAGCTTGGGGCAGGGGAAGAACATTCAGTACTTC
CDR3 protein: CASSLGQGKNIQYF

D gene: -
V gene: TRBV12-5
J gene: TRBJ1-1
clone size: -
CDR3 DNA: TGTGCTGTTCCTCGCGGGACCACCGGAAACACTGAAGCTTTCTTT
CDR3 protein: CAVPRGTTGNTEAFF

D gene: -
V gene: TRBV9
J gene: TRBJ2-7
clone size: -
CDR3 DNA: TGTGCCAGCAGCGTAGAGACCCCCTCCTGGGCCTACGAGCAGTACTTC
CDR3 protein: CASSVETPSWAYEQYF

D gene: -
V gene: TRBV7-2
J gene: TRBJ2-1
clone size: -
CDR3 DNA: TGTGCCAGCAGTGTCGAGGAGCAGTTCTTC
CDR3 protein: CASSVEEQFF

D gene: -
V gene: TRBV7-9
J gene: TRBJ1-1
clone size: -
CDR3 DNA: TGTGCCAGCAGCTTAATAGTGAACACTGAAGCTTTCTTT
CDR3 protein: CASSLIVNTEAFF

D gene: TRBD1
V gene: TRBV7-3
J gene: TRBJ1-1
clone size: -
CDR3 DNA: TGTGCCAGCAGAGGGACAGGGAGGACTGAAGCTTTCTTT
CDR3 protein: CASRGTGRTEAFF

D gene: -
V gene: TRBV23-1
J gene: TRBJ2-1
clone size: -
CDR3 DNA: TGCGCCAGCAGTACAGAGGGGAATAACAATGAGCAGTTCTTC
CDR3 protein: CASSTEGNNNEQFF

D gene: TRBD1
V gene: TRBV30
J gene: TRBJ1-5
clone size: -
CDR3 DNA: TGTGCCTGGACCGACAGGGGGGACGAGTCCCAGCATTTT
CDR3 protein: CAWTDRGDESQHF

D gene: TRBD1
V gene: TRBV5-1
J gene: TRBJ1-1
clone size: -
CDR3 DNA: TGCGCCAGCAGCTCGACAGGGCTGAACACTGAAGCTTTCTTT
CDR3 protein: CASSSTGLNTEAFF